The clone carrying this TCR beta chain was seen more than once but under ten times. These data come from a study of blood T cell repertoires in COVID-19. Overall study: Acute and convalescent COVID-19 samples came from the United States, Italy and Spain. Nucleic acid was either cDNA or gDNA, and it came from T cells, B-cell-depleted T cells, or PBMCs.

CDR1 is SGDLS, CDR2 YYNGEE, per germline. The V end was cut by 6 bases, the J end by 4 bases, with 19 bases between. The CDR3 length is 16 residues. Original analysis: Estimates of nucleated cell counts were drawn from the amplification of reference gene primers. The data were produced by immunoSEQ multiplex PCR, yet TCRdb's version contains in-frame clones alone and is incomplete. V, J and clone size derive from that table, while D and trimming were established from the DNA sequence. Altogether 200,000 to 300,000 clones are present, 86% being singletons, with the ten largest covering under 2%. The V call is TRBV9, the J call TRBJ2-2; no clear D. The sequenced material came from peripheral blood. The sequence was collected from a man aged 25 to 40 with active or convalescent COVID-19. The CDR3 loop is CASNAQAEVGTGELFF. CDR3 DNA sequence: TGTGCCAGCAACGCACAAGCCGAGGTGGGCACCGGGGAGCTGTTTTTT. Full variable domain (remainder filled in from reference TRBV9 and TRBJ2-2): DSGVTQTPKHLITATGQRVTLRCSPRSGDLSVYWYQQSLDQGLQFLIQYYNGEERAKGNILERFSAQQFPDLHSELNLSSLELGDSALYFCASNAQAEVGTGELFFGEGSRLTVL.